The 20 T cell receptor beta chains presented below share a single source sample, sequenced in a study of blood T cell repertoires in COVID-19. Method: immunoSEQ multiplex PCR; TCRdb's copy keeps in-frame clones and lacks some. There are over 20,000 clones in the sample; 75% to 90% occur only once, and around 18% lies in the top ten. Sequencing input: peripheral blood. All receptors derive from a man between 65 and 79 years old with active COVID-19.

The chain joins TRBV5-6 to TRBJ1-1; D ambiguous. V lost 0 bases, J lost 5 bases, and 8 bases lay in between. The germline CDR1 and CDR2 sequences are SGHDT and YYEEEE. CDR3 length equals 13 residues. The CDR3 is CASSLGRGTEAFF. CDR3 DNA: TGTGCCAGCAGCTTGGGCCGAGGGACTGAAGCTTTCTTT.

The rearrangement links TRBV24-1 to TRBJ1-3, with a weak D call TRBD1 (5 bases). There are 19 residues in the CDR3. Germline assignment: CDR1 KGHDR and CDR2 SFDVKD. Trimming stripped 0 bases from V and 0 bases from J, with 17 bases between. The CDR3 is CATSDLHLVGRGSGNTIYF. CDR3 sequence (DNA): TGTGCCACCAGTGATTTGCACCTGGTGGGGAGGGGCTCTGGAAACACCATATATTTT.

The V call is TRBV5-1, the J call TRBJ2-6; D uncertain. The ends were cut back, 4 bases at V and 4 bases at J, with 12 bases in the middle. There are 15 residues in the CDR3. Germline V gives CDR1 SGHRS, CDR2 YFSETQ. CDR3 residues: CASSPLSLGANVLTF. The CDR3 bases are TGCGCCAGCAGCCCTCTCTCTCTGGGGGCCAACGTCCTGACTTTC.

The chain is built from TRBV24-1 and TRBJ2-7; D remains ambiguous. Germline CDR1 reads KGHDR; CDR2 reads SFDVKD. The CDR3 runs 10 residues. The germline V and J ends were trimmed by 8 bases and 3 bases, with 4 bases remaining between them. Here the CDR3 DNA reads TGTGCCACCACCCGCTACGAGCAGTACTTC. Protein sequence: CATTRYEQYF.

The rearrangement joins TRBV18 to TRBJ2-3; 7 bases agree with TRBD1. Germline V lookup: CDR1 KGHSH, CDR2 LQKENI. The CDR3 has 15 residues. The V and J ends lost 1 base and 2 bases, in that order; junction bases with no gene match: 3. The DNA of the CDR3 is TGTGCCAGCTCACCACAGGGGGCACCCACAGATACGCAGTATTTT. It translates to CASSPQGAPTDTQYF.

The chain employs TRBV6-5 and TRBJ2-7; the match to TRBD2 covers 7 bases. The CDR3 has 15 residues. The germline V gene has CDR1 MNHEY and CDR2 SVGAGI. V was pared by 6 bases and J by 2 bases, with 10 bases of the junction left unmatched. The CDR3 DNA reads as TGTGCCAGCAGCCCCACTAGCGATTCGGCCTACGAGCAGTACTTC. Translating gives CASSPTSDSAYEQYF.

The V and J genes are TRBV12-3 or TRBV12-4 and TRBJ1-5, with D perhaps TRBD1 (6 bases). This CDR3 is 13 amino acids long. V dropped 6 bases and J dropped 5 bases, with 11 bases sitting between them. CDR3 sequence reads: CASSKQGDQPQHF. CDR3 sequence (DNA): TGTGCCAGCAGCAAACAGGGCGATCAGCCCCAGCATTTT.

The rearrangement uses TRBV4-2 and TRBJ2-2; tentatively, D is TRBD2 (6 bases). V was trimmed by 0 bases and J by 1 base, leaving 9 bases between them. CDR1 is LGHNA, CDR2 YNFKEQ, per germline. The CDR3 is 16 residues long. The CDR3 sequence: CASSQETGGNTGELFF. CDR3 nucleotide sequence: TGTGCCAGCAGCCAAGAAACCGGGGGGAACACCGGGGAGCTGTTTTTT.

The V and J genes are TRBV30 and TRBJ1-1; 11 bases line up with TRBD1. CDR1 GTSNPN and CDR2 SVGIG come from the germline V gene (reference sequence). The J segment lost 4 bases and the V segment lost 3 bases, leaving 10 bases of the junction unmatched. The CDR3 has 16 amino acids. In nucleotides, the CDR3 is TGTGCCTGGAGCCGTTGGGACAGGGGGTTGGGCACTGAAGCTTTCTTT. Amino acids: CAWSRWDRGLGTEAFF.

The rearrangement joins TRBV5-4 to TRBJ2-1; 10 bases fit TRBD2. Trimming took 0 bases from V and 12 from J; bases not matched to a gene: 12. CDR1 is SGHNT and CDR2 is YYREEE in the germline V gene (reference sequence). The CDR3 has 16 residues. CDR3 region: CASSLEGSGGPKGQFF. CDR3 in DNA: TGTGCCAGCAGCTTGGAGGGTAGCGGGGGGCCCAAGGGGCAGTTCTTC.

V and J are TRBV6-6 and TRBJ1-5; 8 nucleotides agree with TRBD1. The CDR3 contains 16 residues. V gave up 6 bases and J gave up 5 bases; unmatched junction bases: 12. CDR1 MNHNY and CDR2 SVGAGI come from the germline V gene (reference sequence). The CDR3 nucleotides read TGTGCCAGCAGCTCACACGACAGGGGCCCTGATCAGCCCCAGCATTTT. Translating gives CASSSHDRGPDQPQHF.

The chain is built from TRBV6-1 and TRBJ2-1; TRBD2 is a possible D gene (5 bases). V dropped 3 bases and J dropped 5 bases, with 11 bases sitting between them. The CDR3 extends over 14 amino acids. CDR1 and CDR2 (germline): MNHNS, SASEGT. The CDR3 reads CASSESGWNNEQFF. The CDR3 DNA sequence: TGTGCCAGCAGTGAGTCGGGGTGGAACAATGAGCAGTTCTTC.

This chain uses TRBV19 with TRBJ2-3, with D hard to call. Germline assignment: CDR1 LNHDA and CDR2 SQIVND (reference sequence). The CDR3 is 14 amino acids. Trimming removed 6 bases at V and 0 bases at J, with 10 bases between. This CDR3 reads CASSALPSTDTQYF. DNA of the CDR3: TGTGCCAGTAGCGCACTACCTAGCACAGATACGCAGTATTTT.

The CDR3 here is CASRRGQANTEAFF. Written as DNA, the CDR3 is TGCGCCAGCAGACGAGGACAGGCGAACACTGAAGCTTTCTTT. This rearrangement joins TRBV5-1 to TRBJ1-1, with 7 nucleotides matching TRBD1. V was clipped by 5 bases and J by 1 base; unmatched bases: 5. Germline V gene lookup returns CDR1 SGHRS and CDR2 YFSETQ. The CDR3 is 14 amino acids.

The CDR3 coding sequence is TGTGCCAGCAGCCAAGTCGGGGGGGGGCGCTCCCAAGAGACCCAGTACTTC. Translated, it gives CASSQVGGGRSQETQYF. The chain has TRBV3-1 (or the pseudogene TRBV3-2) and TRBJ2-5; 8 bases align to TRBD2. Germline assignment: CDR1 LGHDT and CDR2 YNNKEL (reference sequence). The CDR3 is 17 residues long. V gave up 1 base and J gave up 1 base; unmatched junction bases: 8.

V usage is TRBV19 and J usage is TRBJ1-4; 9 bases match TRBD1. V gave up 6 bases and J gave up 5 bases; unmatched junction bases: 7. The CDR3 spans 15 residues. From germline, CDR1 is LNHDA and CDR2 SQIVND (reference sequence). The CDR3 region is CASSATQGANEKLFF. CDR3 nucleotide sequence: TGTGCCAGTAGCGCGACACAGGGGGCGAATGAAAAACTGTTTTTT.

V and J are TRBV27 and TRBJ2-7; D is uncertain. Germline-derived CDR1 and CDR2 are MNHEY and SMNVEV (reference sequence). Trimming pared 6 bases from V and 5 bases from J, leaving 20 bases between. The CDR3 is 15 amino acids. CDR3 bases: TGTGCCAGCAGCCAAGACACGTTACGCTTAAACGAGCAGTACTTC. It codes for CASSQDTLRLNEQYF.

The chain is built from TRBV29-1 and TRBJ2-3; D gene uncertain. Trimming left V 3 bases short and J 6 bases short, with 10 bases between. The CDR3 is 12 amino acids. Per germline, CDR1 SQVTM and CDR2 ANQGSEA. CDR3 bases: TGCAGCGTTGAGGGCTTCGCCGATACGCAGTATTTT. Translating it yields CSVEGFADTQYF.

The V gene is TRBV19, the J gene TRBJ1-2, with 11 bases aligning to TRBD1. CDR3 size: 17 residues. V shed 8 bases, J shed 3 bases, and the junction held 14 bases outside the gene matches. Germline lookup yields CDR1 LNHDA and CDR2 SQIVND (reference sequence). This CDR3 reads CASYIPDRGQGDYGYTF. CDR3 sequence (DNA): TGTGCCAGTTATATCCCGGACAGGGGGCAGGGGGACTATGGCTACACCTTC.

This rearrangement joins TRBV15 to TRBJ1-2; D is undetermined. This CDR3 comprises 14 residues. Germline V CDR1 and CDR2: LNHNV, YYDKDF (reference sequence). With 0 bases removed from V and 4 bases from J, the gap between germline ends came to 9 bases. The CDR3 sequence is CATSRDYGSYGYTF. In DNA, the CDR3 is TGTGCCACCAGCAGAGATTACGGGAGCTATGGCTACACCTTC.